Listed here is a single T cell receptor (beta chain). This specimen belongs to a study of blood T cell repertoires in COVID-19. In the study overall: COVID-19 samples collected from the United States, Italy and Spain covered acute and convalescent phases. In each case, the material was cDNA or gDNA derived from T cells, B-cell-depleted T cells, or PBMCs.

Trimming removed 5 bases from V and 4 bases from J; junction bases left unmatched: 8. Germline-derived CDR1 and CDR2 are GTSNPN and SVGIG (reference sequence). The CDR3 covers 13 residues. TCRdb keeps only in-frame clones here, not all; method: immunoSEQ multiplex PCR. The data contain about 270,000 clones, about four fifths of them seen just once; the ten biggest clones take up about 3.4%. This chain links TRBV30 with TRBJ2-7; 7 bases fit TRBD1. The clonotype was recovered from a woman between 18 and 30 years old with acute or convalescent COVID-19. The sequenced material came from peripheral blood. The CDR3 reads CAWGQAGQYEQYF. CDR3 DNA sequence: TGTGCCTGGGGACAGGCCGGACAATACGAGCAGTACTTC.